The sequence of this T cell receptor beta chain was determined in a study of blood T cell repertoires in COVID-19. The sample holds a few counts of this clone. Original processing methods: Nucleated cell number was recorded as an estimate derived from reference gene primer amplification. The table came from immunoSEQ multiplex PCR; TCRdb's copy has only in-frame clones and leaves some out. V and J calls and clone size are given by that table; D and trimming were obtained from the DNA. The data show tens of thousands of clones, roughly four fifths seen once. CDR3 length: 15 residues. Germline V gives CDR1 LGHDT, CDR2 YNNKEL (reference sequence). The trim removed 0 bases at V and 9 bases at J, leaving 9 bases unmatched.

Sample: peripheral blood. The gene calls are TRBV3-1 (or the pseudogene TRBV3-2) and TRBJ2-7, with 9 nucleotides matching TRBD1. The TCR was taken from a human donor in a cohort sampled during active COVID-19. CDR3 DNA sequence: TGTGCCAGCAGCCAAGACCCGGGACAGGGCCGCCGGCAGTACTTC. This encodes CASSQDPGQGRRQYF.